The clone carrying this T cell receptor (beta chain) was counted once. As yet, its antigen is unknown. This sample is part of a study of OX40 agonist ivuxolimab in advanced cancers. On the study more broadly: Clinicians treated patients with ivuxolimab, an agonistic anti-OX40 (CD134) antibody. Recorded diagnoses for dose-escalation patients were hepatocellular carcinoma, melanoma, renal cell or head and neck cancer. Findings and caveats of the study: Partial responders dosed at 0.1-3.0 mg/kg displayed clonal expansion ranking among the lowest.

No patient had autoimmune disease or received systemic immunosuppression. The protocol was immunoSEQ multiplex PCR, while the TCRdb copy is restricted to in-frame clones and leaves out a portion. The repertoire holds 55,000 to 90,000 clones, with roughly 88% as singletons. V was trimmed by 0 bases and J by 3 bases, leaving 13 bases between them. CDR3 length: 15 residues. CDR1 is SGHRS and CDR2 is YFSETQ in the germline V gene. The V call is TRBV5-1, the J call TRBJ2-7; unclear D gene. The source of this sequence is an adult with an advanced solid tumor such as melanoma, head and neck, liver or kidney cancer. This specimen consisted of CD4+ or CD8+ T cells sorted from blood, obtained in a trial of the OX40 agonist ivuxolimab. The CDR3: CASSLGGGFRYEQYF. Here the CDR3 DNA reads TGCGCCAGCAGCTTGGGAGGTGGATTCCGCTACGAGCAGTACTTC. Combining the CDR3 with reference TRBV5-1 and TRBJ2-7 gives the whole variable domain KAGVTQTPRYLIKTRGQQVTLSCSPISGHRSVSWYQQTPGQGLQFLFEYFSETQRNKGNFPGRFSGRQFSNSRSEMNVSTLELGDSALYLCASSLGGGFRYEQYFGPGTRLTVT.